This T cell receptor (beta chain) stems from a study of blood T cell repertoires in COVID-19. Study-wide background: Researchers got acute and convalescent COVID-19 samples from the United States, Italy and Spain. T cells, B-cell-depleted T cells, or PBMCs provided the cDNA or gDNA that served as material.

Which cohort a participant joined came from the clinical history participants gave. The CDR3 runs 13 residues. Germline V gene sequence: CDR1 LNHDA, CDR2 SQIVND (reference sequence). V was shortened by 7 bases and J by 3 bases, with 11 bases between the two germline ends. Using immunoSEQ multiplex PCR, the repertoire was profiled, and TCRdb retains in-frame clones only, with some absent. Of approximately 170,000 clones listed, about 83% were seen once; the top ten hold about 3.6%. The sample was PBMCs or T cells enriched from blood (not recorded which). This TCR derives from a woman in her fifties or sixties in a cohort exposed to, infected with or recovered from COVID-19 (not recorded which). The chain couples TRBV19 to TRBJ2-3; D call uncertain. The CDR3 loop reads CASMGAYTDTQYF. CDR3 bases: TGTGCCAGTATGGGCGCCTATACAGATACGCAGTATTTT.